The 27 T cell receptor beta chains given below trace back to one sample, sequenced in a study of regulatory T cells in long-lasting Graves disease. Combining iRepertoire HTBI primers with Arm-PCR of CDR3 regions, the authors built TCR beta libraries. MiXCR, run by TCRdb on the multiplex PCR reads, gives a single entry per CDR3 protein. The table has 450,000 to 650,000 distinct CDR3 sequences, more than 15% seen once; the top ten hold 20% to 25%. Regarding time point: newly diagnosed GD, antithyroid drugs for less than 3 months. PBMC RNA was the source of the TCR library. Separately, the same data were catalogued under a study of T cells in Graves' hyperthyroidism and ophthalmopathy.

Sample: peripheral blood mononuclear cells (PBMCs), taken at new diagnosis, from a patient treated with antithyroid drugs. These receptors were taken from a woman aged 35 to 59 with Graves disease.

This clonotype showed up just a few times. The chain uses TRBV15 and TRBJ1-1; D remains unclear. Germline loops: CDR1 LNHNV, CDR2 YYDKDF (reference sequence). This CDR3 spans 11 amino acids. Trimming cost V 9 bases and J 1 base, with 6 bases left between them. CDR3 nucleotide sequence: TGTGCCACTAGGCGGAACACTGAAGCTTTCTTT. This encodes CATRRNTEAFF. The variable domain in full, with the rest retrieved from reference TRBV15 and TRBJ1-1, is DAMVIQNPRYQVTQFGKPVTLSCSQTLNHNVMYWYQQKSSQAPKLLFHYYDKDFNNEADTPDNFQSRRPNTSFCFLDIRSPGLGDTAMYLCATRRNTEAFFGQGTRLTVV.

V gene TRBV5-6 combines with J gene TRBJ1-2; the D is unclear. V was pared by 4 bases and J by 4 bases, with 20 bases between. Germline V gives CDR1 SGHDT, CDR2 YYEEEE. The CDR3 spans 16 residues. CDR3 bases: TGTGCCAGCAGCCCCGCCGGGTCCACCTCCCCCTATGGCTACACCTTC. This sequence encodes CASSPAGSTSPYGYTF. The complete variable domain, with remaining parts taken from reference TRBV5-6 and TRBJ1-2, reads DAGVTQSPTHLIKTRGQQVTLRCSPKSGHDTVSWYQQALGQGPQFIFQYYEEEERQRGNFPDRFSGHQFPNYSSELNVNALLLGDSALYLCASSPAGSTSPYGYTFGSGTRLTVV.

The sample holds many counts of this clonotype. The V and J genes are TRBV6-5 and TRBJ1-4, with D possibly matching TRBD1 (6 bases). There are 17 residues in the CDR3. Deletions cut 0 bases from V and 10 bases from J, with 21 bases between. Germline assignment: CDR1 MNHEY and CDR2 SVGAGI. CDR3 nucleotides: TGTGCCAGCAGTTACTCGAGTGGTTCGGGGGCCCAAGGAAAACTGTTTTTT. It codes for CASSYSSGSGAQGKLFF.

This clonotype occurred many times. The chain employs TRBV3-1 and TRBJ1-1; a possible D gene is TRBD1 (6 bases). The germline gives CDR1 LGHDT, CDR2 YNNKEL (reference sequence). This CDR3 is 18 amino acids long. Trimming cost V 8 bases and J 2 bases, with 27 bases left between them. The CDR3 region has the DNA TGTGCCAGCCAAACCTCCTTTTCGATTGGACAGTCCAACACTGAAGCTTTCTTT. The encoded protein is CASQTSFSIGQSNTEAFF.

The V call is TRBV30, the J call TRBJ2-1; D not resolved. The CDR3 totals 12 residues. Trimming removed 4 bases from V and 6 bases from J, with 10 bases in between. CDR1 is GTSNPN, CDR2 SVGIG, per germline (reference sequence). CDR3 nucleotide sequence: TGTGCCTGGAATCCTTTAGCCAATGAGCAGTTCTTC. Amino acids: CAWNPLANEQFF.

This clonotype was observed a few times. This could be a read error, since a much larger clone is one nucleotide away. The chain employs TRBV12-3 or TRBV12-4 and TRBJ1-2; perhaps TRBD1 as D (6 bases). The CDR3 is made up of 15 amino acids. V gave up 5 bases and J gave up 8 bases, with 21 bases separating them. CDR3 amino acids: CASSATPAGAVGYTF. The CDR3 DNA is TGTGCCAGCAGTGCGACTCCAGCAGGGGCAGTCGGCTACACCTTC.

There are many counts of this clonotype. The V gene is TRBV3-1, the J gene TRBJ1-2; D unresolved. The germline V and J ends were trimmed by 4 bases and 4 bases, with 13 bases remaining between them. Germline loops: CDR1 LGHDT, CDR2 YNNKEL (reference sequence). This CDR3 has 14 residues. The DNA of the CDR3 is TGTGCCAGCAGCCCCGGGAGTGGGTTCTATGGCTACACCTTC. It is translated as CASSPGSGFYGYTF.

This clonotype was recorded a few times. The chain combines TRBV28 with TRBJ2-2; D gene unclear. Germline V gene lookup returns CDR1 MDHEN and CDR2 SYDVKM. V dropped 11 bases and J dropped 2 bases, with 9 bases sitting between them. This CDR3 comprises 12 residues. CDR3 DNA sequence: TGTGCCGCAGTAGCCAACACCGGGGAGCTGTTTTTT. Translated, it gives CAAVANTGELFF.

V is TRBV11-3 and J is TRBJ2-2; D might be TRBD1 (6 bases). The V gene's germline CDR1 is SGHNT and CDR2 YENEEA. V was pared by 0 bases and J by 2 bases, with 10 bases between. There are 16 residues in the CDR3. The CDR3 here is CASSLEWGQNTGELFF. In DNA form, the CDR3 reads TGTGCCAGCAGCTTAGAATGGGGGCAAAACACCGGGGAGCTGTTTTTT.

There are a few counts of this clonotype. The V and J genes are TRBV2 and TRBJ1-3; D ambiguous. The germline V and J ends were trimmed by 6 bases and 0 bases, with 9 bases remaining between them. This CDR3 region has 14 residues. Germline V CDR1 and CDR2: SNHLY, FYNNEI. For the CDR3, the DNA is TGTGCCAGCAGCCAGGCAAGCTCTGGAAACACCATATATTTT. Residues: CASSQASSGNTIYF.

This clonotype was observed a handful of times. The chain employs TRBV20-1 and TRBJ2-2, with 9 bases that match TRBD1. The ends lost 2 bases at V and 6 bases at J; junction bases unmatched: 4. Germline V CDR1 and CDR2: DFQATT, SNEGSKA (reference sequence). The CDR3 loop spans 14 amino acids. This CDR3 reads CSARPRQGAGELFF. CDR3 sequence (DNA): TGCAGTGCTAGACCAAGACAGGGGGCCGGGGAGCTGTTTTTT.

The chain couples TRBV14 to TRBJ2-7; D is unresolved. The germline V and J ends were trimmed by 1 base and 2 bases, with 9 bases remaining between them. The germline V gene has CDR1 SGHDN and CDR2 FVKESK. There are 14 residues in the CDR3. The CDR3 sequence: CASSQANLPYEQYF. The CDR3 DNA is TGTGCCAGCAGCCAAGCGAACTTACCCTACGAGCAGTACTTC.

Ten or more counts support this clonotype. This chain links TRBV6-2 or TRBV6-3 with TRBJ2-7; D call uncertain. The germline V gene has CDR1 MNHEY and CDR2 SVGEGT. The CDR3 length is 12 residues. Trimming pared 5 bases from V and 3 bases from J, leaving 8 bases between. CDR3 nucleotide sequence: TGTGCCAGCAGTGAACACAGCTACGAGCAGTACTTC. As protein: CASSEHSYEQYF.

In its sample, this clonotype was seen many times. J is TRBJ2-1 and V is TRBV12-3 or TRBV12-4, with 9 bases fitting TRBD2. The junction had 9 bases not matched to a gene; V was cut back by 6 bases and J by 3 bases. The CDR3 totals 16 residues. CDR3 sequence reads: CASSGLGGGDYNEQFF. As DNA, the CDR3 is TGTGCCAGCAGCGGTCTTGGCGGGGGGGACTACAATGAGCAGTTCTTC.

A few counts support this clonotype. A clone one base away is much larger, so this may be a read error. It is likely a read error, because the conserved phenylalanine at the end of the CDR3 is missing. The chain is built from TRBV12-3 or TRBV12-4 and TRBJ2-2, with D hard to call. CDR3 length: 15 amino acids. V was clipped by 5 bases and J by 0 bases, with 10 bases between them. The DNA of the CDR3 is TGTGCCAGCAGTCCCGACCAGGCGAACACCGGGGAGCTGTTTCTT. It is translated as CASSPDQANTGELFL.

Ten or more counts support this clonotype. The genes are TRBV27 and TRBJ1-1; D is undetermined. Germline-derived CDR1 and CDR2 are MNHEY and SMNVEV (reference sequence). V was clipped by 3 bases and J by 3 bases, with 8 bases between them. The length of the CDR3 is 13 residues. The CDR3 reads CASSFAGYTEAFF. The CDR3 nucleotides are TGTGCCAGCAGTTTTGCAGGCTACACTGAAGCTTTCTTT.

In this sample, this clonotype turned up a few times. This chain links TRBV6-2 or TRBV6-3 with TRBJ1-1; perhaps TRBD1 as D (6 bases). Germline lookup yields CDR1 MNHEY and CDR2 SVGEGT. The ends were cut back, 2 bases at V and 10 bases at J, with 14 bases in the middle. The CDR3 runs to 13 residues. CDR3 protein: CASSYGQGLPAFF. CDR3 DNA: TGTGCCAGCAGTTACGGGCAGGGGCTCCCAGCTTTCTTT.

Concerning this clonotype itself: This clone may be a read error of a much larger clone one base away. This chain connects TRBV2 to TRBJ1-4; 10 positions match TRBD1. This CDR3 spans 15 amino acids. Germline lookup yields CDR1 SNHLY and CDR2 FYNNEI. V lost 7 bases, J lost 6 bases, and 8 bases stayed unmatched. The CDR3, as DNA: TGTGCCAGCAAATACCCCGGGACAGGGGATGAAAAACTGTTTTTT. Encoded protein: CASKYPGTGDEKLFF.

The chain joins TRBV10-3 to TRBJ2-2, with 8 bases that match TRBD2. Unmatched junction bases numbered 4, after V lost 6 bases and J lost 1 base. The CDR3 has 15 residues. Germline V gene lookup returns CDR1 ENHRY and CDR2 SYGVKD. The CDR3 coding sequence is TGTGCCATCAGCCTGGGACTAGAGAACACCGGGGAGCTGTTTTTT. Protein sequence: CAISLGLENTGELFF.

The sample holds many counts of this clonotype. The chain links TRBV5-1 to TRBJ2-2, with 9 bases matching TRBD1. The V and J ends lost 4 bases and 5 bases, in that order; junction bases with no gene match: 6. Germline CDR1 reads SGHRS; CDR2 reads YFSETQ. The CDR3 runs to 15 residues. Written as DNA, the CDR3 is TGCGCCAGCAGCGCAACAGGGGGCTGGACCGGGGAGCTGTTTTTT. As protein: CASSATGGWTGELFF.

This clonotype was observed a few times. The chain uses TRBV7-9 and TRBJ1-6; tentatively, D is TRBD1 (5 bases). The CDR3 extends over 15 amino acids. Germline V gene sequence: CDR1 SEHNR, CDR2 FQNEAQ (reference sequence). V lost 1 base and J lost 7, with 11 bases in between. The CDR3 sequence: CASSLEGLLNSPLHF. The CDR3 nucleotides read TGTGCCAGCAGCTTAGAGGGACTGCTGAATTCACCCCTCCACTTT. The whole variable domain, filled in from reference TRBV7-9 and TRBJ1-6, reads DTGVSQNPRHKITKRGQNVTFRCDPISEHNRLYWYRQTLGQGPEFLTYFQNEAQLEKSRLLSDRFSAERPKGSFSTLEIQRTEQGDSAMYLCASSLEGLLNSPLHFGNGTRLTVT.

This clonotype was observed a few times. V is TRBV9 and J is TRBJ1-3; D uncertain. Germline CDR1 reads SGDLS; CDR2 reads YYNGEE. V was pared by 1 base and J by 0 bases, with 8 bases between. The CDR3 length is 15 residues. The CDR3 protein is CASSVTPVSGNTIYF. The DNA for the CDR3 is TGTGCCAGCAGCGTAACGCCGGTCTCTGGAAACACCATATATTTT.

The chain employs TRBV14 and TRBJ1-6, with D perhaps TRBD1 (6 bases). With 2 bases removed from V and 4 bases from J, the gap between germline ends came to 9 bases. Germline lookup yields CDR1 SGHDN and CDR2 FVKESK. The CDR3 spans 15 residues. The CDR3: CASSQLTGYNSPLHF. CDR3 bases: TGTGCCAGCAGCCAACTTACAGGGTATAATTCACCCCTCCACTTT.

In its sample, this clonotype is medium-sized. The chain is built from TRBV28 and TRBJ1-1, with D hard to call. The CDR3 spans 13 residues. Germline CDR1 and CDR2: MDHEN and SYDVKM. The V gene lost 7 bases and the J gene lost 1 base, with 10 bases spanning the gap. This CDR3 is CASTRRPNTEAFF. CDR3 in DNA: TGTGCCAGCACTCGCAGGCCGAACACTGAAGCTTTCTTT.

The J gene is TRBJ2-7, the V gene TRBV27, with D hard to call. From germline, CDR1 is MNHEY and CDR2 SMNVEV (reference sequence). The CDR3 has 14 residues. V was clipped by 6 bases and J by 2 bases, with 14 bases between them. The CDR3 here is CASRRATTAYEQYF. CDR3 sequence (DNA): TGTGCCAGCAGAAGGGCCACGACTGCCTACGAGCAGTACTTC.

This rearrangement joins TRBV15 to TRBJ2-5; 8 bases align to TRBD2. CDR3 length: 16 amino acids. Germline CDR1 LNHNV, CDR2 YYDKDF (reference sequence). Trimming cost V 0 bases and J 4 bases; bases outside gene matches: 7. The DNA of the CDR3 is TGTGCCACCAGCAGAGACTACGGGGGGGCCGGAGAGACCCAGTACTTC. As protein: CATSRDYGGAGETQYF.

This clonotype was seen a few times. V is TRBV28 and J is TRBJ2-1; 8 bases agree with TRBD2. V was clipped by 7 bases and J by 6 bases; unmatched bases: 8. The CDR3 runs 14 residues. Germline V gene lookup returns CDR1 MDHEN and CDR2 SYDVKM. The CDR3, as DNA: TGTGCCAGCAATATAGCGGGGCTTCTCAATGAGCAGTTCTTC. Amino acid sequence: CASNIAGLLNEQFF.